The present entry profiles one T cell receptor beta chain with its context. Antigen specificity is unknown. TCR beta cDNA libraries included unique molecular identifiers. TCRdb passed the PCR reads through MiXCR, listing each CDR3 protein once. Seen here are hundreds of thousands of distinct CDR3 sequences, 25% to 30% observed once, and the top ten hold 0.56%. This sample is part of a study of post-analysis software for immune sequencing data. Study results and limitations: Those samples that were prepared in the same batch co-clustered strongly by F measure.

The sequence derives from a girl aged 5-17 years with multiple sclerosis. Material for sequencing was blood.

The CDR3 reads CATAGPQETQYF. In DNA, the CDR3 is TGTGCCACCGCCGGGCCCCAAGAGACCCAGTACTTC. V usage is TRBV24-1 and J usage is TRBJ2-5; D remains unclear. The V and J ends lost 9 bases and 1 base respectively, with 8 bases between them. CDR1 is KGHDR and CDR2 is SFDVKD in the germline V gene. The CDR3 runs to 12 residues.